This T cell receptor beta chain is drawn from a study of PD-1 blockade in classical Hodgkin lymphoma. Germline V CDR1 and CDR2: GTSNPN, SVGIG (reference sequence). Deletions cut 1 base from V and 5 bases from J, with 17 bases between. The CDR3 spans 15 residues. Notes on this clone: Its antigen is undetermined.

This table comes from immunoSEQ multiplex PCR, and its TCRdb copy is limited to in-frame clones, with some not included. The data hold nearly 60,000 clones, with about 91% observed a single time. Study conclusions and caveats: CD4+ but not CD8+ TCR diversity rose significantly by C4D1. As was reported, newly diagnosed patients showed lower baseline TCR diversity than healthy donors did.

Exposure to brentuximab vedotin varied, and each patient had relapsed following autologous stem cell transplantation. The origin of this receptor is a human donor with classical Hodgkin lymphoma. The rearrangement uses TRBV30 and TRBJ2-5; D unclear. The source was peripheral blood mononuclear cells (PBMCs), collected before the second cycle of nivolumab. The CDR3, as DNA: TGTGCCTGGAGTGACCCTTTCCGGGTCGGTGAGACCCAGTACTTC. It translates to CAWSDPFRVGETQYF.